The clone carrying this T cell receptor (beta chain) was seen only a few times. V dropped 0 bases and J dropped 0 bases, with 12 bases sitting between them. In germline, CDR1 is MNHNY, CDR2 SVGAGI (reference sequence). The CDR3 totals 16 residues. The source of the sample is a study of blood T cells in healthy people across ages. Together with a sample-barcoded 5' primer, a J-beta primer mix was included in a second PCR lasting roughly 6 to 12 cycles. MiXCR was run by TCRdb on the 5' RACE reads, yielding one entry per CDR3 protein. The sample yields 700,000 or so distinct CDR3 sequences, about a fifth seen once.

The rearrangement uses TRBV6-6 and TRBJ2-7; D assignment may be TRBD1 or TRBD2 (5 bases each). Sample: blood. This receptor was identified in a man in his sixties or seventies in good health. The CDR3 sequence is CASSYSPRDVSYEQYV. The DNA for the CDR3 is TGTGCCAGCAGTTACTCGCCAAGGGACGTCTCCTACGAGCAGTACGTC.